This is a list of T cell receptor beta chains from one sample in a study of beta chain features in type 1 diabetes. Measured with immunoSEQ multiplex PCR; TCRdb has only the in-frame clones, and not every one. The sample carries 640,000 or so clones, around an eighth recorded once. Sequencing used naive CD4+ T cells from blood. The source is a man aged 18 to 29 with type 1 diabetes. The CDR3 runs from the conserved cysteine through the conserved F or W. Each record gives: V gene, CDR3 length, D gene, J gene, clone size, CDR3 protein, CDR3 DNA. D genes are given only for firm matches. Size tells how often a clone was seen (once, few, many) or the class of an expanded clone, and some rows leave it out.

TRBV7-9	15	NA	TRBJ1-1	NA	CASSPTLIVGTEAFF	TGTGCCAGCAGCCCCACTCTCATCGTCGGCACTGAAGCTTTCTTT
TRBV5-6	16	NA	TRBJ2-1	few	CASSPRQASGYNEQFF	TGTGCCAGCAGCCCGCGACAGGCCTCCGGCTACAATGAGCAGTTCTTC
TRBV30	13	NA	TRBJ2-2	few	CAWSVEDIGELFF	TGTGCCTGGAGTGTGGAGGATATCGGGGAGCTGTTTTTT
TRBV7-9	14	NA	TRBJ1-2	few	CASSLVFLRRGYTF	TGTGCCAGCAGCTTAGTATTCCTCCGGCGTGGCTACACCTTC
TRBV19	11	NA	TRBJ2-7	few	CASSNTYEQYF	TGTGCCAGTAGTAATACGTACGAGCAGTACTTC
TRBV6-5	14	TRBD1	TRBJ1-1	NA	CASSYGQGAAEAFF	TGTGCCAGCAGTTACGGACAGGGGGCCGCTGAAGCTTTCTTT
TRBV11-2	16	NA	TRBJ2-3	NA	CASSPPAGTSTDTQYF	TGTGCCAGCAGCCCCCCCGCGGGAACTAGCACAGATACGCAGTATTTT
TRBV28	16	NA	TRBJ1-2	few	CASSLFTLGDDYGYTF	TGTGCCAGCAGTTTATTTACGCTCGGTGACGACTATGGCTACACCTTC
TRBV2	15	TRBD1	TRBJ1-1	few	CASTLNRGSNTEAFF	TGTGCCAGCACCTTAAACAGGGGGTCGAACACTGAAGCTTTCTTT
TRBV10-3	14	TRBD1	TRBJ1-3	NA	CAIWTGFSGNTIYF	TGTGCCATCTGGACAGGGTTCTCTGGAAACACCATATATTTT
TRBV7-2	12	NA	TRBJ2-6	few	CASRAGANVLTF	TGTGCCAGCAGGGCTGGGGCCAACGTCCTGACTTTC
TRBV5-4	12	NA	TRBJ2-1	NA	CASSLDSGTRFF	TGTGCCAGCAGCTTGGACTCCGGGACACGGTTCTTC
TRBV29-1	11	NA	TRBJ1-1	few	CSVGRVTEAFF	TGCAGCGTCGGGCGGGTGACTGAAGCTTTCTTT
TRBV5-4	14	NA	TRBJ1-1	NA	CASSLSSPGTEAFF	TGTGCCAGCAGCTTGAGTTCGCCGGGCACTGAAGCTTTCTTT
TRBV7-6	14	NA	TRBJ2-1	few	CASSPTSGSREQFF	TGTGCCAGCAGCCCTACATCAGGGTCGAGAGAGCAGTTCTTC
TRBV18	13	NA	TRBJ2-1	few	CASSPTSYNEQFF	TGTGCCAGCTCACCGACTAGCTACAATGAGCAGTTCTTC
TRBV5-1	13	NA	TRBJ1-1	few	CASSFLINTEAFF	TGCGCCAGCAGCTTTTTGATCAACACTGAAGCTTTCTTT
TRBV23-1	15	TRBD1	TRBJ1-1	NA	CASSQSTGMDTEAFF	TGCGCCAGCAGTCAATCGACAGGGATGGACACTGAAGCTTTCTTT
TRBV14	17	TRBD2	TRBJ2-1	few	CASSPTSGGASYNEQFF	TGTGCCAGCAGCCCGACTAGCGGGGGAGCCTCCTACAATGAGCAGTTCTTC
TRBV7-2	16	NA	TRBJ1-1	NA	CASSPGPRAPGTEAFF	TGTGCCAGCAGCCCAGGACCTAGGGCGCCGGGCACTGAAGCTTTCTTT
TRBV5-4	11	NA	TRBJ2-1	few	CASTNTNEQFF	TGTGCCAGCACCAACACCAATGAGCAGTTCTTC
TRBV10-1	13	NA	TRBJ2-7	NA	CASSEGQAGKQYF	TGCGCCAGCAGTGAAGGCCAGGCCGGTAAGCAGTACTTC
TRBV5-6	15	NA	TRBJ2-7	few	CASSPRSLESYEQYF	TGTGCCAGCAGCCCCCGCAGCCTCGAATCCTACGAGCAGTACTTC
TRBV5-4	17	NA	TRBJ2-1	NA	CASSSSGPQHIYNEQFF	TGTGCCAGCAGCTCGAGCGGTCCCCAACATATATACAATGAGCAGTTCTTC
TRBV5-4	12	NA	TRBJ2-7	few	CASAEDSYEQYF	TGTGCCAGCGCGGAGGACTCCTACGAGCAGTACTTC
TRBV7-2	14	NA	TRBJ2-1	NA	CASRGKDSYNEQFF	TGTGCCAGTAGGGGTAAGGACTCCTACAATGAGCAGTTCTTC
TRBV4-1	18	TRBD2	TRBJ2-3	NA	CASSHAPGTSGKTDTQYF	TGCGCCAGCAGCCATGCTCCCGGGACTAGCGGTAAAACAGATACGCAGTATTTT
TRBV7-8	14	NA	TRBJ1-2	once	CASSLETPNYGYTF	TGTGCCAGCAGCTTGGAGACGCCGAACTATGGCTACACCTTC
TRBV14	15	TRBD1	TRBJ1-1	few	CASSQNRGQGSSAFF	TGTGCCAGCAGCCAAAATCGGGGACAGGGGTCGTCGGCTTTCTTT
TRBV19	12	NA	TRBJ2-5	NA	CASSIGRETQYF	TGTGCCAGTAGTATAGGTCGAGAGACCCAGTACTTC
TRBV4-1	16	TRBD2	TRBJ2-5	NA	CASSHRAGDHQETQYF	TGCGCCAGCAGCCATAGAGCGGGGGACCACCAAGAGACCCAGTACTTC
TRBV27	14	TRBD1	TRBJ2-7	few	CASRPGQGVYEQYF	TGTGCCAGCAGACCGGGACAGGGGGTCTACGAGCAGTACTTC
TRBV6-1	15	TRBD2	TRBJ2-4	NA	CASSLLEGRGNIQYF	TGTGCCAGCAGTCTCCTTGAGGGGAGGGGAAACATTCAGTACTTC
TRBV7-9	13	NA	TRBJ1-1	NA	CASSFGGGTEAFF	TGTGCCAGCAGCTTTGGGGGAGGCACTGAAGCTTTCTTT
TRBV10-3	17	TRBD1	TRBJ2-5	NA	CAISDSEGQGLQETQYF	TGTGCCATCAGTGACTCCGAGGGACAGGGGCTACAAGAGACCCAGTACTTC
TRBV2	14	NA	TRBJ2-3	NA	CASRMTVLADTQYF	TGTGCCAGCCGAATGACAGTTTTGGCAGATACGCAGTATTTT
TRBV10-3	11	NA	TRBJ2-2	few	CAISESGELFF	TGTGCCATCAGTGAGTCGGGGGAGCTGTTTTTT
TRBV10-3	13	NA	TRBJ1-2	NA	CAISDEGNYGYTF	TGTGCCATCAGTGATGAGGGAAATTATGGCTACACCTTC
TRBV6-6	13	NA	TRBJ1-1	NA	CASRDSMNTEAFF	TGTGCCAGCAGGGACAGCATGAACACTGAAGCTTTCTTT
TRBV5-6	15	NA	TRBJ1-5	NA	CASTSGGAGGQPQHF	TGTGCCAGCACCTCCGGAGGGGCAGGCGGTCAGCCCCAGCATTTT
TRBV18	14	NA	TRBJ1-2	few	CASSPQAGDYGYTF	TGTGCCAGCTCACCCCAGGCAGGAGACTATGGCTACACCTTC
TRBV18	16	NA	TRBJ1-5	few	CASSPPGDSRNQPQHF	TGTGCCAGCTCACCACCAGGCGACAGCAGGAATCAGCCCCAGCATTTT
TRBV6-5	12	NA	TRBJ2-1	NA	CASSPGPAEQFF	TGTGCCAGCAGTCCGGGACCCGCGGAGCAGTTCTTC
TRBV30	17	NA	TRBJ2-3	few	CAWSVRRVSWGADTQYF	TGTGCCTGGAGTGTAAGGCGGGTCTCCTGGGGCGCAGATACGCAGTATTTT
TRBV7-6	16	TRBD1	TRBJ2-2	few	CASSLAHRGQTGELFF	TGTGCCAGCAGCTTAGCCCACAGGGGCCAAACCGGGGAGCTGTTTTTT